These 5 T cell receptor beta chains were all obtained from the same sample, sequenced in a study of blood T cell repertoires in COVID-19. Assay: immunoSEQ multiplex PCR; the TCRdb copy retains only in-frame clones and omits some. Here the sample spans roughly 140,000 clones, roughly 86% being singletons. Sequencing was carried out using peripheral blood. These receptors were obtained from a man between 65 and 80 years old with acute or convalescent COVID-19.

This clone has just a few counts. The V gene is TRBV12-5, the J gene TRBJ2-7, with a weak D call TRBD2 (6 bases). Trimming removed 4 bases at V and 3 bases at J, with 10 bases between. Germline CDR1 is LGHNT and CDR2 is FRNRAP. This CDR3 comprises 13 residues. The CDR3 sequence is CASGWRGVYEQYF. The DNA of the CDR3 is TGTGCTAGTGGTTGGAGGGGCGTCTACGAGCAGTACTTC. Combining the CDR3 with reference TRBV12-5 and TRBJ2-7 gives the whole variable domain DARVTQTPRHKVTEMGQEVTMRCQPILGHNTVFWYRQTMMQGLELLAYFRNRAPLDDSGMPKDRFSAEMPDATLATLKIQPSEPRDSAVYFCASGWRGVYEQYFGPGTRLTVT.

This chain links TRBV10-3 with TRBJ1-1, with TRBD1 identical over 11 bases. This CDR3 has 14 residues. V was pared by 6 bases and J by 5 bases, with 5 bases of the junction left unmatched. Germline V gene sequence: CDR1 ENHRY, CDR2 SYGVKD. In DNA form, the CDR3 reads TGTGCCATCAGCCCGGGACAGGGGGTAACTGAAGCTTTCTTT. Encoded protein: CAISPGQGVTEAFF.

This chain uses TRBV7-9 with TRBJ2-5; perhaps TRBD1 as D (6 bases). Germline values: CDR1 SEHNR, CDR2 FQNEAQ (reference sequence). The CDR3 loop spans 13 amino acids. V lost 5 bases, J lost 5 bases, and 12 bases lay in between. CDR3 region: CASSHRDPETQYF. The CDR3 DNA is TGTGCCAGCAGCCACAGGGATCCGGAGACCCAGTACTTC.

The rearrangement joins TRBV27 to TRBJ1-1; D is unresolved. The CDR3 contains 15 residues. The germline V gene encodes CDR1 MNHEY and CDR2 SMNVEV (reference sequence). V gave up 6 bases and J gave up 1 base, with 15 bases separating them. CDR3 sequence (DNA): TGTGCCAGCAGCTACTCCTGGGCCGCGAACACTGAAGCTTTCTTT. Amino acid sequence: CASSYSWAANTEAFF.

The V gene is TRBV4-1, the J gene TRBJ2-3, with 7 bases matching TRBD2. The CDR3 contains 15 residues. The ends lost 0 bases at V and 6 bases at J; junction bases unmatched: 6. Germline assignment: CDR1 MGHRA and CDR2 YSYEKL. The CDR3 sequence is CASSQEASGADTQYF. CDR3 nucleotides: TGCGCCAGCAGCCAAGAGGCCAGCGGGGCTGATACGCAGTATTTT.